The T cell receptor beta chain under discussion was sequenced for a study of T-cell memory formation after mild COVID-19. Across the study: Largely, the TCR clusters proved donor specific. Broader study findings: Cross-reactive memory appears to have joined, as suggested by some responding clones showing up in pre-infection memory.

About this clonotype: The antigen is not known.

V was pared by 6 bases and J by 3 bases, with 9 bases of the junction left unmatched. Germline V gene data show CDR1 as DFQATT and CDR2 as SNEGSKA (reference sequence). The length of the CDR3 is 14 residues. TCRdb called the 5' RACE reads again in MiXCR, with one record for every CDR3 protein. The data contain 400,000 or so distinct CDR3 sequences, 20% to 25% of them singletons. The J gene is TRBJ1-1, the V gene TRBV20-1; TRBD1 matches at 8 bases. The sequence was obtained from an adult woman who had mild COVID-19 (a few samples of this study predate the infection). Cell type and time point are not known. Input material: PBMCs or a T cell subset sorted from them (not recorded which). CDR3 in amino acids: CSAPKTGADTEAFF. The CDR3 region has the DNA TGCAGTGCCCCGAAGACAGGGGCGGACACTGAAGCTTTCTTT.